The 18 T cell receptor beta chains below were found in one sample sequenced in a study of cytomegalovirus exposure and HLA in healthy donors. The PCR contained 60 Vbeta and 13 Jbeta primers. TCRdb's table, derived via immunoSEQ multiplex PCR, lists solely in-frame clones and lacks some. The sample lists 100,000 to 150,000 clones, more than 65% occurring once. Sequenced material: PBMCs. The receptors originated from a male donor in good health and CMV-seropositive.

This sequence joins TRBV9 and TRBJ2-1; TRBD1 matches at 9 bases. CDR3 size: 16 residues. Germline assignment: CDR1 SGDLS and CDR2 YYNGEE. J lost 6 bases, V lost 4 bases, and 11 bases had no gene match. In DNA, the CDR3 is TGTGCCAGCAGCCCTAGTAGGGGACAGGGTGCCAATGAGCAGTTCTTC. Its protein is CASSPSRGQGANEQFF. The full variable domain, rest sourced from reference TRBV9 and TRBJ2-1, is DSGVTQTPKHLITATGQRVTLRCSPRSGDLSVYWYQQSLDQGLQFLIQYYNGEERAKGNILERFSAQQFPDLHSELNLSSLELGDSALYFCASSPSRGQGANEQFFGPGTRLTVL.

This chain links TRBV28 with TRBJ1-5; D gene unclear. V was clipped by 5 bases and J by 9 bases, with 11 bases between them. CDR3 size: 12 residues. CDR1 and CDR2 from the germline V gene are MDHEN and SYDVKM. CDR3 region: CASSPRQRPQHF. The CDR3 DNA reads as TGTGCCAGCAGTCCCCGACAACGGCCCCAGCATTTT.

The chain couples TRBV7-9 to TRBJ2-3; tentatively, D is TRBD2 (8 bases). The germline V gene encodes CDR1 SEHNR and CDR2 FQNEAQ (reference sequence). CDR3 length: 18 amino acids. Trimming took off 4 bases at V and 4 bases at J, with 24 bases between the two ends. Written as DNA, the CDR3 is TGTGCCAGCAGCTCGCGACTAGCGAGGGGGCTTGTCGCAGATACGCAGTATTTT. Its protein product is CASSSRLARGLVADTQYF.

V usage is TRBV2 and J usage is TRBJ1-5; D may be TRBD1 (6 bases). V was shortened by 7 bases and J by 5 bases, with 9 bases between the two germline ends. There are 12 residues in the CDR3. The germline gives CDR1 SNHLY, CDR2 FYNNEI. The CDR3 protein is CASKGEDQPQHF. The CDR3 DNA reads as TGTGCCAGCAAGGGGGAAGATCAGCCCCAGCATTTT. Using reference TRBV2 and TRBJ1-5 for the parts outside the CDR3, the full variable domain is EPEVTQTPSHQVTQMGQEVILRCVPISNHLYFYWYRQILGQKVEFLVSFYNNEISEKSEIFDDQFSVERPDGSNFTLKIRSTKLEDSAMYFCASKGEDQPQHFGDGTRLSIL.

This clone was detected only a few times. The chain combines TRBV10-3 with TRBJ1-4; tentatively, D is TRBD1 (5 bases). CDR1 and CDR2 from the germline V gene are ENHRY and SYGVKD. CDR3 length: 14 residues. The germline V and J ends were trimmed by 4 bases and 7 bases, with 13 bases remaining between them. CDR3 in DNA: TGTGCCATCAGTGCTGACACCAGGGCTGAAAAACTGTTTTTT. Protein sequence: CAISADTRAEKLFF.

J is TRBJ2-1 and V is TRBV7-9; D gene unclear. V was shortened by 1 base and J by 2 bases, with 12 bases between the two germline ends. The length of the CDR3 is 16 residues. Germline V gene sequence: CDR1 SEHNR, CDR2 FQNEAQ (reference sequence). Here the CDR3 reads CASSLELSGPYNEQFF. The DNA of the CDR3 is TGTGCCAGCAGCTTAGAACTCTCAGGCCCCTACAATGAGCAGTTCTTC.

The V call is TRBV4-1, the J call TRBJ2-5, with D possibly being TRBD1 (6 bases). The CDR3 runs 16 residues. CDR1 is MGHRA, CDR2 YSYEKL, per germline. The ends were cut back, 1 base at V and 3 bases at J, with 15 bases in the middle. CDR3 bases: TGCGCCAGCAGCCAAGCAGGGGTGGGGAACAAAGAGACCCAGTACTTC. This translates into CASSQAGVGNKETQYF.

This chain connects TRBV7-9 to TRBJ1-1; a weak D match, TRBD1 (5 bases). Trimming cost V 1 base and J 3 bases, with 15 bases left between them. The V gene's germline CDR1 is SEHNR and CDR2 FQNEAQ (reference sequence). The CDR3 has 16 amino acids. The CDR3 spells CASSLEGIGVHTEAFF. The DNA of the CDR3 is TGTGCCAGCAGCTTAGAGGGGATAGGGGTCCACACTGAAGCTTTCTTT.

This chain connects TRBV28 to TRBJ2-2; D might be TRBD1 (5 bases). This CDR3 has 15 residues. Trimming shortened V by 4 bases and J by 4 bases, and 13 bases separated the two germline ends. Germline V gene sequence: CDR1 MDHEN, CDR2 SYDVKM. In nucleotides, the CDR3 is TGTGCCAGCAGTTCGATACGGACACCCACCGGGGAGCTGTTTTTT. This translates into CASSSIRTPTGELFF. The full variable domain, in which reference TRBV28 and TRBJ2-2 provide the parts outside the CDR3, is DVKVTQSSRYLVKRTGEKVFLECVQDMDHENMFWYRQDPGLGLRLIYFSYDVKMKEKGDIPEGYSVSREKKERFSLILESASTNQTSMYLCASSSIRTPTGELFFGEGSRLTVL.

This clone has a single count. The chain employs TRBV9 and TRBJ1-4, with D uncertain. The CDR3 runs 13 residues. The germline V and J ends were trimmed by 1 base and 7 bases, with 8 bases remaining between them. Germline V gene data show CDR1 as SGDLS and CDR2 as YYNGEE. The CDR3 nucleotides read TGTGCCAGCAGCGTAAATCCGGGTGAAAAACTGTTTTTT. This translates into CASSVNPGEKLFF.

This chain uses TRBV7-9 with TRBJ1-1; weak D call: TRBD1 (5 bases). The CDR3 spans 14 residues. CDR1 SEHNR and CDR2 FQNEAQ come from the germline V gene (reference sequence). V was trimmed by 4 bases and J by 5 bases, leaving 14 bases between them. The CDR3 sequence is CASSSRAIGTEAFF. The CDR3 region has the DNA TGTGCCAGCAGCTCCAGGGCGATCGGGACTGAAGCTTTCTTT.

The chain combines TRBV28 with TRBJ2-5; D gene unclear. The CDR3 covers 16 residues. Deletions cut 2 bases from V and 4 bases from J, with 17 bases between. Germline CDR1 reads MDHEN; CDR2 reads SYDVKM. This CDR3 reads CASSLLVGKKIETQYF. CDR3 DNA sequence: TGTGCCAGCAGTTTACTGGTGGGCAAAAAGATAGAGACCCAGTACTTC.

J is TRBJ1-5 and V is TRBV28; 7 bases agree with TRBD1. Losses at the gene ends were 5 bases for V and 6 bases for J; bases not matched to a gene: 10. The CDR3 is 15 residues long. Germline V lookup: CDR1 MDHEN, CDR2 SYDVKM. The CDR3 nucleotides read TGTGCCAGCAGTGTACAGGGGCTCGTTTCTCAGCCCCAGCATTTT. Translating it yields CASSVQGLVSQPQHF.

This clone has only one observation. This CDR3 is CASSAGQRSSGANVLTF. The DNA for the CDR3 is TGTGCCAGCAGCGCTGGACAAAGGAGCTCTGGGGCCAACGTCCTGACTTTC. This chain links TRBV5-4 with TRBJ2-6, with a weak D call TRBD1 (5 bases). The germline V and J ends were trimmed by 4 bases and 0 bases, with 14 bases remaining between them. This CDR3 comprises 17 residues. CDR1 and CDR2 from the germline V gene are SGHNT and YYREEE (reference sequence). The whole variable domain, filled in from reference TRBV5-4 and TRBJ2-6, reads ETGVTQSPTHLIKTRGQQVTLRCSSQSGHNTVSWYQQALGQGPQFIFQYYREEENGRGNFPPRFSGLQFPNYSSELNVNALELDDSALYLCASSAGQRSSGANVLTFGAGSRLTVL.

The chain recombines TRBV28 with TRBJ1-2; TRBD1 matches at 8 bases. The ends lost 6 bases at V and 4 bases at J; junction bases unmatched: 7. Germline V gene sequence: CDR1 MDHEN, CDR2 SYDVKM. This CDR3 is 14 amino acids long. CDR3 sequence (DNA): TGTGCCAGCAGCCCAATGGACAGGGTCTATGGCTACACCTTC. It specifies CASSPMDRVYGYTF.

This clone was recorded once. The V call is TRBV19, the J call TRBJ2-3, with D perhaps matching TRBD1 (5 bases). CDR3 size: 14 residues. CDR1 and CDR2 (germline): LNHDA, SQIVND (reference sequence). Trimming pared 6 bases from V and 5 bases from J, leaving 15 bases between. The CDR3 coding sequence is TGTGCCAGTAGCAATCCAGGGTGGGGAGATACGCAGTATTTT. Its translation: CASSNPGWGDTQYF.

V is TRBV7-8 and J is TRBJ2-4; a possible D gene is TRBD2 (6 bases). This CDR3 spans 14 amino acids. Trimming shortened V by 5 bases and J by 8 bases, and 16 bases separated the two germline ends. Germline CDR1 SGHVS, CDR2 FQNEAQ. CDR3 bases: TGTGCCAGCAGCCGTGATCCCCCGGGGGACATTCAGTACTTC. Its protein is CASSRDPPGDIQYF.

The chain carries TRBV30 and TRBJ2-2, with 11 bases that match TRBD1. The CDR3 contains 16 residues. V was pared by 5 bases and J by 0 bases, with 5 bases of the junction left unmatched. Per the germline V gene, CDR1 is GTSNPN and CDR2 is SVGIG (reference sequence). The CDR3 DNA is TGTGCCTGGGGCTTGGGACAGGGGGCGAACACCGGGGAGCTGTTTTTT. Translation gives CAWGLGQGANTGELFF.